The 5 T cell receptor beta chains reported below all come from one sample, sequenced in a study of T cells after yellow fever vaccination. TCRdb re-analysed the 5' RACE reads in MiXCR, keeping a single row per CDR3 protein. Altogether approximately 300,000 distinct CDR3 sequences are present, around 10% being singletons, with the ten largest covering 3% to 4%. Sequenced material: CD4+ T cells sorted from PBMCs, taken 45 days after the yellow fever booster vaccination. The receptor set was obtained from a man between 18 and 29 years old who received the YFV17D yellow fever vaccine.

This clonotype came up a few times. This chain connects TRBV12-3 or TRBV12-4 to TRBJ1-5; the D gene is possibly TRBD1 (5 bases). The CDR3 extends over 17 amino acids. V was cut by 4 bases and J by 6 bases, with 22 bases left in between. The CDR3 region is CASSSDIGTRSRQPQHF. Written as DNA, the CDR3 is TGTGCCAGCAGTTCCGATATTGGGACGCGATCCCGTCAGCCCCAGCATTTT.

This clonotype appeared a few times. The rearrangement joins TRBV4-3 to TRBJ2-3, with D possibly being TRBD1 (6 bases). In germline, CDR1 is LGHNA, CDR2 YSLEER. V lost 0 bases and J 11 bases, leaving 18 bases between the germline ends. This CDR3 has 15 residues. CDR3 in DNA: TGCGCCAGCAGCCAAGACGCAGTGGGGGCCAGGGAGCAGTATTTT. Amino acids: CASSQDAVGAREQYF.

The table lists this clonotype with a few counts. V usage is TRBV5-1 and J usage is TRBJ2-2; D is undetermined. Germline V lookup: CDR1 SGHRS, CDR2 YFSETQ. Between the trimmed V and J ends, which lost 8 bases and 5 bases, there was a span of 13 bases. The CDR3 sequence is 13 residues long. CDR3 nucleotides: TGCGCCAGTAGGGATCTCGGGACCGGGGAGCTGTTTTTT. It translates to CASRDLGTGELFF.

This rearrangement joins TRBV18 to TRBJ1-3; D remains ambiguous. CDR3 length: 14 amino acids. V lost 2 bases, J lost 4 bases, and 9 bases lay in between. Germline CDR1 is KGHSH and CDR2 is LQKENI. CDR3 sequence: CASSPSAAGNTIYF. DNA for the CDR3: TGTGCCAGCTCACCATCGGCCGCCGGAAACACCATATATTTT.

The rearrangement uses TRBV10-3 and TRBJ2-1, with 10 bases identical to TRBD2. Trimming removed 8 bases from V and 0 bases from J; junction bases left unmatched: 1. CDR1 ENHRY and CDR2 SYGVKD come from the germline V gene. The CDR3 totals 14 residues. CDR3 sequence reads: CAISSGSSYNEQFF. DNA of the CDR3: TGTGCCATCTCTAGCGGGAGCTCCTACAATGAGCAGTTCTTC.